The clone carrying this T cell receptor beta chain showed up just a few times. Its antigen is not identified. Sorted populations comprised CD4+ and CD8+ T cells obtained from PBMCs. The record originates from a study of CD8+ T cells in alopecia areata. Broader study findings: Alopecia totalis/universalis scalp especially showed more expanded CD8+ clones than normal scalp. Sequencing of scalp samples also captures resident alphabeta T cells of normal skin. Mice gave a clearer picture of TCR sharing than patients did, possibly for HLA-related reasons.

RNA was isolated and reverse transcribed to cDNA, the sequencing template. Assay: immunoSEQ multiplex PCR; the TCRdb copy retains only in-frame clones and omits some. Of 200,000 to 250,000 clones listed, more than 50% were seen once; the top ten hold around 5%. Trimming at V came to 7 bases and at J to 5 bases, leaving 7 bases not matched to a gene. CDR1 is GTSNPN and CDR2 is SVGIG in the germline V gene (reference sequence). CDR3 length: 12 amino acids. The TCR comes from a human donor in good health. Sample: CD8+ T cells sorted from blood. The chain combines TRBV30 with TRBJ2-7; 8 bases are a match to TRBD1. DNA for the CDR3: TGTGCCTTTTCGACAGGGGTGGACGAGCAGTACTTC. Its protein product is CAFSTGVDEQYF.